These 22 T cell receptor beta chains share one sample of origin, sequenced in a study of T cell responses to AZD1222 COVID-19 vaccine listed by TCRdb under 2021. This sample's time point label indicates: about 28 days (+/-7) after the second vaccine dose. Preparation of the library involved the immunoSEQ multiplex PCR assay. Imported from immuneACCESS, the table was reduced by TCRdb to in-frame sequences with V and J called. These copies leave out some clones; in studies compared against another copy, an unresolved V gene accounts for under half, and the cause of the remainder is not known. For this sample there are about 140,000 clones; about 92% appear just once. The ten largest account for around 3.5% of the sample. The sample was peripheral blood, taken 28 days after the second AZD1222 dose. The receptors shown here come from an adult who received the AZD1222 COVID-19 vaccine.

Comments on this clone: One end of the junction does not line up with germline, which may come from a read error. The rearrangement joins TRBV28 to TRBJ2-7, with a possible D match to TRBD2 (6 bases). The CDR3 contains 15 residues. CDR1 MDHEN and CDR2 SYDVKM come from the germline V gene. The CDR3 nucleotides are TGTGCCAGCAGTTTGGCGGGACTGGAGTCCTCCGAGCAGTACTTC. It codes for CASSLAGLESSEQYF.

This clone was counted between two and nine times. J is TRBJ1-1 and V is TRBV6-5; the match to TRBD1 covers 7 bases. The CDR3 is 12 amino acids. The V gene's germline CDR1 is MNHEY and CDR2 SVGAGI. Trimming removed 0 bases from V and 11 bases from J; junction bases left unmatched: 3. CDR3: CASSYSTGRAFF. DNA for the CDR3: TGTGCCAGCAGTTACTCGACAGGGAGGGCTTTCTTT.

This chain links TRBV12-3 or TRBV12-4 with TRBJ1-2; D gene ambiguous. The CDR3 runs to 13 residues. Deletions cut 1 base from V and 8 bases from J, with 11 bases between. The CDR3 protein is CASSLGQQRGYTF. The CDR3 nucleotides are TGTGCCAGCAGTTTAGGGCAGCAAAGGGGCTACACCTTC.

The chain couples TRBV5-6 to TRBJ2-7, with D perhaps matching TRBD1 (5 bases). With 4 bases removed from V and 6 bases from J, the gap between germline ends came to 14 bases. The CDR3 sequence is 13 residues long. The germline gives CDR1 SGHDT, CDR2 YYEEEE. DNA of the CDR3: TGTGCCAGCAGCCGGTCAGGGCCTCTCGAGCAGTACTTC. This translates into CASSRSGPLEQYF.

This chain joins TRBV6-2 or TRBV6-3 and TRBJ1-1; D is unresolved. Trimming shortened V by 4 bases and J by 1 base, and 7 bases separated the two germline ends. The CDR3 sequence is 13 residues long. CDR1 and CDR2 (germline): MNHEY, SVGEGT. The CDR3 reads CASSLTPNTEAFF. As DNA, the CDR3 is TGTGCCAGCAGTTTGACACCGAACACTGAAGCTTTCTTT.

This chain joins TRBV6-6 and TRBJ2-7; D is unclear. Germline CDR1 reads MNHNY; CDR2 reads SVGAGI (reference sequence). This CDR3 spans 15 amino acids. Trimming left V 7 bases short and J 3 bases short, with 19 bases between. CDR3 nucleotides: TGTGCCAGCACCGTCTCCTCCACCTCCTTCTACGAGCAGTACTTC. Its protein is CASTVSSTSFYEQYF.

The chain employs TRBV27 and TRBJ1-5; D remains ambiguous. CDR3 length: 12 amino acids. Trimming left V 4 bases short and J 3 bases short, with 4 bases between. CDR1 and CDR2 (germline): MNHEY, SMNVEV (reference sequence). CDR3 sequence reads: CASSYFNQPQHF. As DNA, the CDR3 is TGTGCCAGCAGTTATTTCAATCAGCCCCAGCATTTT.

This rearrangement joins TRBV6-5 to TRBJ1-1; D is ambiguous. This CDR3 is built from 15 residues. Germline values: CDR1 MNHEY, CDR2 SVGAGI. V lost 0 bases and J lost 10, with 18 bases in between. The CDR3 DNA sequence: TGTGCCAGCAGTTACTCCCATAGAATTAGGGAGGCAGCTTTCTTT. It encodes CASSYSHRIREAAFF.

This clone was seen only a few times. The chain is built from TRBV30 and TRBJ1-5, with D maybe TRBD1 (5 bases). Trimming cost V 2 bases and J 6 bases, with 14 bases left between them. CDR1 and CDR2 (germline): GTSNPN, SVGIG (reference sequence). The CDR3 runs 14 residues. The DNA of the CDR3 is TGTGCCTGGAGTCACAAGGGGTTGACTCAGCCCCAGCATTTT. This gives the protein CAWSHKGLTQPQHF.

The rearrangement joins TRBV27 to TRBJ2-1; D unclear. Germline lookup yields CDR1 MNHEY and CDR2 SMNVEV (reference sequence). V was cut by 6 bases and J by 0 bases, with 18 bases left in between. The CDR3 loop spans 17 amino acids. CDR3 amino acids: CASSLQIPSSSYNEQFF. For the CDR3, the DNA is TGTGCCAGCAGCCTACAAATCCCGTCGAGCTCCTACAATGAGCAGTTCTTC.

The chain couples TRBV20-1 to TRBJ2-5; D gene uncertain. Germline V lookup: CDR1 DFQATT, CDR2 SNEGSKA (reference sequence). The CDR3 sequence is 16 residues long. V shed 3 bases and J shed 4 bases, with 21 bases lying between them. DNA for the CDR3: TGCAGTGCTAGTCGCCCCCGACGGTTCCCAACAGAGACCCAGTACTTC. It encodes CSASRPRRFPTETQYF.

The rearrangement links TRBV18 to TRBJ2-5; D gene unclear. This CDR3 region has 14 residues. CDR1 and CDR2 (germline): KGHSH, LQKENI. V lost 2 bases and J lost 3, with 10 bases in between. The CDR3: CASSPSNYKETQYF. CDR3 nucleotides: TGTGCCAGCTCACCATCGAACTATAAAGAGACCCAGTACTTC. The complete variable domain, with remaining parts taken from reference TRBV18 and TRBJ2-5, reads NAGVMQNPRHLVRRRGQEARLRCSPMKGHSHVYWYRQLPEEGLKFMVYLQKENIIDESGMPKERFSAEFPKEGPSILRIQQVVRGDSAAYFCASSPSNYKETQYFGPGTRLLVL.

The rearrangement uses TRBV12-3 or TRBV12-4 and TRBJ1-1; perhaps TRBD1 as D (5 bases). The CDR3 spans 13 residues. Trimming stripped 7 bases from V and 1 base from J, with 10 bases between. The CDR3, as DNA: TGTGCCAGCACCGAGACAGCGAACACTGAAGCTTTCTTT. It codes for CASTETANTEAFF.

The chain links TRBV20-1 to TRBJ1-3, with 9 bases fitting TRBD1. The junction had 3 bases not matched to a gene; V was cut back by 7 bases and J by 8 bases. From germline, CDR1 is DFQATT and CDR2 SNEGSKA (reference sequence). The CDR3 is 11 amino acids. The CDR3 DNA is TGCAGTGTCGACAGGGGGGACACCATATATTTT. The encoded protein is CSVDRGDTIYF.

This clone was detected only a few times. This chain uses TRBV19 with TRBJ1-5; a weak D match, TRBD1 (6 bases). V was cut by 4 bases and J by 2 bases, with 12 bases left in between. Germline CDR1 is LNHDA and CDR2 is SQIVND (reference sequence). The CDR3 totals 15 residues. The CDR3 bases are TGTGCCAGTAGTAACCCCAGGGGAGGCAATCAGCCCCAGCATTTT. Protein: CASSNPRGGNQPQHF.

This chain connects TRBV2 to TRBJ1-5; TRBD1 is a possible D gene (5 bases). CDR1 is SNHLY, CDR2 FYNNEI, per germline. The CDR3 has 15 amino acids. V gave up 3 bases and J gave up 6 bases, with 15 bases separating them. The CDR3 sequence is CASSDPPGQIQPQHF. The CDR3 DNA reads TGTGCCAGCAGTGACCCCCCCGGACAAATTCAGCCCCAGCATTTT.

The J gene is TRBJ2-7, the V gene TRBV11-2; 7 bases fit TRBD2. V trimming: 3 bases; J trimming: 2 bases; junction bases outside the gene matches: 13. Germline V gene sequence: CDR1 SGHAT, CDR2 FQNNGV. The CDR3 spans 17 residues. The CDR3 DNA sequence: TGTGCCAGCAGCTTCGGAACGACTAGCTCGGGGCCCTACGAGCAGTACTTC. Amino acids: CASSFGTTSSGPYEQYF. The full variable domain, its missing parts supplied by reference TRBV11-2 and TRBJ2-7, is EAGVAQSPRYKIIEKRQSVAFWCNPISGHATLYWYQQILGQGPKLLIQFQNNGVVDDSQLPKDRFSAERLKGVDSTLKIQPAKLEDSAVYLCASSFGTTSSGPYEQYFGPGTRLTVT.

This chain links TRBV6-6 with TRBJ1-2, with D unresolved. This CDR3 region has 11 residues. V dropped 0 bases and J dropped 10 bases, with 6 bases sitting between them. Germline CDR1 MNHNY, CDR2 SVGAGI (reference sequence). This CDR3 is CASSYSNVYTF. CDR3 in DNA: TGTGCCAGCAGTTACTCGAACGTCTACACCTTC.

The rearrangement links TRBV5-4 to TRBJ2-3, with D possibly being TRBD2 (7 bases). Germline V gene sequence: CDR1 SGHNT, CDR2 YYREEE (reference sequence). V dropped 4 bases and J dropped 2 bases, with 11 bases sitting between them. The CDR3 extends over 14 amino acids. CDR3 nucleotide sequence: TGTGCCAGCAGCAGGGGGGGGTACACAGATACGCAGTATTTT. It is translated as CASSRGGYTDTQYF.

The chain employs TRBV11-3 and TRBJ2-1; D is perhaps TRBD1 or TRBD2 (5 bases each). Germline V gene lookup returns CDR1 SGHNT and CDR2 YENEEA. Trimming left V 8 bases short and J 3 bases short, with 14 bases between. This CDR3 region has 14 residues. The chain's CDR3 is CASSEGDGYNEQFF. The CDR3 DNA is TGTGCCAGCTCGGAAGGGGACGGCTACAATGAGCAGTTCTTC.

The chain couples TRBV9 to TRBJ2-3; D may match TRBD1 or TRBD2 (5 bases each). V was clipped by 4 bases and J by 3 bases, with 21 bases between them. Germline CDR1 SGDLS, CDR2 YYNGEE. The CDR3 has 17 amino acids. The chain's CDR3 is CASSLRGLAPSTDTQYF. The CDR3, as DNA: TGTGCCAGCAGCCTCCGGGGCCTAGCCCCGTCGACAGATACGCAGTATTTT.

The CDR3 coding sequence is TGTGCCAGCAGCCATAATAGCGGGAGGGGCGACGAGCAGTACTTC. Translation: CASSHNSGRGDEQYF. The chain couples TRBV5-4 to TRBJ2-7; 11 positions match TRBD2. Per the germline V gene, CDR1 is SGHNT and CDR2 is YYREEE (reference sequence). The CDR3 runs to 15 residues. With V trimmed by 4 bases and J by 5 bases, 8 bases remained unmatched. The entire variable domain, with the rest obtained from reference TRBV5-4 and TRBJ2-7, is as follows: ETGVTQSPTHLIKTRGQQVTLRCSSQSGHNTVSWYQQALGQGPQFIFQYYREEENGRGNFPPRFSGLQFPNYSSELNVNALELDDSALYLCASSHNSGRGDEQYFGPGTRLTVT.